This is a list of T cell receptor beta chains from one sample in a study of blood T cell repertoires in COVID-19. Libraries were prepared by immunoSEQ multiplex PCR; TCRdb keeps only in-frame clonotypes and omits some of them. The sample carries some 130,000 clones, 78% recorded once. Source material: peripheral blood. The receptors come from a man aged 55-75 years who had recovered from COVID-19. The CDR3 runs from the conserved cysteine through the conserved F or W. A D gene is named only where the DNA matches it firmly. Not all rows give a size; the values are once, few, many and, for expanded clones, a class.

TRBV27	-	-	TRBJ2-7	TGTGCCAGCAGTCAGACAGAACTCTCCTACGAGCAGTACTTC	CASSQTELSYEQYF
TRBV5-6	-	TRBD1	TRBJ2-3	TGTGCCAGCAGCTTGGAAGGGACAGGTCTCCTTAGCACAGATACGCAGTATTTT	CASSLEGTGLLSTDTQYF
TRBV4-3	-	TRBD2	TRBJ2-3	TGCGCCAGCAGCCAAGACGCACCTCTAGCGGGGGTCCCGGATACGCAGTATTTT	CASSQDAPLAGVPDTQYF
TRBV27	few	TRBD1	TRBJ1-6	TGTGCCAGTGGGGACAGGGAACGTTCACCCCTCCACTTT	CASGDRERSPLHF
TRBV5-6	once	TRBD1	TRBJ1-5	TGTGCCAGCAGCCCTCAAACCGGACAGGGGGGCTATAGCAATCAGCCCCAGCATTTT	CASSPQTGQGGYSNQPQHF
TRBV5-1	-	TRBD2	TRBJ2-3	TGCGCCAGCAGCTCGGGACTAGCGGGGCCCCGCACAGATACGCAGTATTTT	CASSSGLAGPRTDTQYF
TRBV5-1	-	TRBD1	TRBJ2-7	TGCGCCAGCAGCTCGCCAACGGGACAGGGCAACTACGAGCAGTACTTC	CASSSPTGQGNYEQYF
TRBV27	-	-	TRBJ1-4	TGTGCCAGCAGCCGTACAGGGTTTCGAGCTAATGAAAAACTGTTTTTT	CASSRTGFRANEKLFF
TRBV5-4	-	TRBD2	TRBJ2-3	TGTGCCAGCAGCACGGGACTAGCGGGTTCGGCGGATACGCAGTATTTT	CASSTGLAGSADTQYF
TRBV6-5	-	-	TRBJ1-2	TGTGCCAGCAGGGGAGGGAACTATGGCTACACCTTC	CASRGGNYGYTF
TRBV7-2	-	-	TRBJ2-6	TGTGCCAGCAGTCAGCTCCCGGGACTTACACTCTCTGGGGCCAACGTCCTGACTTTC	CASSQLPGLTLSGANVLTF
TRBV5-1	-	-	TRBJ2-5	TGCGCCAGCAGCTCAGGGGCGGAGGAGACCCAGTACTTC	CASSSGAEETQYF
TRBV28	-	-	TRBJ1-2	TGTGCCAGCAGTTCGGGAATGAACTATGGCTACACCTTC	CASSSGMNYGYTF
TRBV2	-	-	TRBJ1-2	TGTGCCAGCAGTGAATGGACTGGTCCCAATAACTATGGCTACACCTTC	CASSEWTGPNNYGYTF
TRBV3-1/TRBV3-2	-	-	TRBJ2-1	TGTGCCAGCAGCCAAGAGAGTCGGGATGAGCAGTTCTTC	CASSQESRDEQFF
TRBV28	-	-	TRBJ1-1	TGTGCCAGCAGTTTATCCGTAGTGAACACTGAAGCTTTCTTT	CASSLSVVNTEAFF
TRBV6-2/TRBV6-3	-	-	TRBJ2-7	TGTGCCAGCAGTTACTCCTACTGGACTACCTATCAGAGCTCCTACGAGCAGTACTTC	CASSYSYWTTYQSSYEQYF
TRBV3-1/TRBV3-2	few	TRBD1	TRBJ2-7	TGTGCCAGCAGCCCCCGGGCAGGGGGTGAGCAGTACTTC	CASSPRAGGEQYF
TRBV2	-	TRBD2	TRBJ2-3	TGTGCCAGCAGCCGCGGACTAGCGGGGCGCACAGATACGCAGTATTTT	CASSRGLAGRTDTQYF
TRBV5-4	-	-	TRBJ1-1	TGTGCCAGCAGCCCCCAATCCGGGATCGGGAACACTGAAGCTTTCTTT	CASSPQSGIGNTEAFF
TRBV5-1	-	TRBD2	TRBJ2-3	TGCGCCAGCAGCCTTAGCGGGCCTAGCACAGATACGCAGTATTTT	CASSLSGPSTDTQYF
TRBV4-1	-	TRBD1	TRBJ1-6	TGCGCCAGCAGCCGGGGCAGGGGGTTAGACAATTCACCCCTCCACTTT	CASSRGRGLDNSPLHF
TRBV28	few	-	TRBJ1-1	TGTGCCAGCAGTTTGATCAGGGGCTTGAACACTGAAGCTTTCTTT	CASSLIRGLNTEAFF
TRBV7-9	-	-	TRBJ1-3	TGTGCCAGCAGCTTAAGCGCGGGTATTGGTGGTGGAAACACCATATATTTT	CASSLSAGIGGGNTIYF
TRBV19	-	TRBD2	TRBJ2-1	TGTGCCAGTAGTAGCACCCCGAGCGGGGCTTTTTACAATGAGCAGTTCTTC	CASSSTPSGAFYNEQFF
TRBV3-1/TRBV3-2	once	-	TRBJ1-5	TGTGCCAGCAGCCAAGAGTGGTCGGATCAGCCCCAGCATTTT	CASSQEWSDQPQHF
TRBV28	-	-	TRBJ1-2	TGTGCCAGCAGTGCCGCCGGGGATGGCTACACCTTC	CASSAAGDGYTF
TRBV28	-	TRBD1	TRBJ1-1	TGTGCCACCTCCAGGGGGCGGCCTTTCTTT	CATSRGRPFF
TRBV28	-	-	TRBJ1-1	TGTGCCAGCAGTCCCCGTCTACTCTGGGCTTTCTTT	CASSPRLLWAFF
TRBV29-1	-	TRBD1	TRBJ1-5	TGCAGCGTTATTTTGATTTTTGCAGGGGCGACAGGGATAGGTCAGCCCCAGCATTTT	CSVILIFAGATGIGQPQHF
TRBV6-1	-	TRBD1	TRBJ2-1	TGTGCCAGCAGTGAAGGACCGGACAGGGGGAAGTTCTTC	CASSEGPDRGKFF
TRBV5-1	-	-	TRBJ1-4	TGCGCCAGCAGCTTGTTGGGGCCAGGGTCTAATGAAAAACTGTTTTTT	CASSLLGPGSNEKLFF
TRBV28	-	TRBD2	TRBJ2-7	TGTGCCAGCATTCAAGGGACTAGCGGGAGGAACGAGCAGTACTTC	CASIQGTSGRNEQYF
TRBV9	-	-	TRBJ1-2	TGTGCCAGCAGCTCCCGGTGGGGCCCCACTAACTATGGCTACACCTTC	CASSSRWGPTNYGYTF
TRBV28	-	-	TRBJ1-2	TGTGCCAGCACCCTACAACTAACCCCTGACTATGGCTACACCTTC	CASTLQLTPDYGYTF
TRBV11-3	-	-	TRBJ1-1	TGTGCCAGCAGTCCGGCGGGGGCCATTCCCACTGAAGCTTTCTTT	CASSPAGAIPTEAFF
TRBV27	-	-	TRBJ1-1	TGTGCCAGCAGACAAGTCCAGAACACTGAAGCTTTCTTT	CASRQVQNTEAFF
TRBV9	-	-	TRBJ2-1	TGTGCCAGCAGCCCCCCCGGCTCCTACAATGAGCAGTTCTTC	CASSPPGSYNEQFF
TRBV2	-	TRBD1	TRBJ1-5	TGTGCTTCGTCGGGACAGGGAGGGGAACAGCCCCAGCATTTT	CASSGQGGEQPQHF
TRBV29-1	-	-	TRBJ2-1	TGCAGCGGAGCCGGGACACCCTCGGGGAATGAGCAGTTCTTC	CSGAGTPSGNEQFF
TRBV13	-	-	TRBJ1-1	TGTGCCAGCAGCACCCGGGAGGGGAACACTGAAGCTTTCTTT	CASSTREGNTEAFF
TRBV5-1	-	TRBD1	TRBJ2-6	TGCGCCAGCAGCGGAGGGACAGGGGGCTCTGGGGCCAACGTCCTGACTTTC	CASSGGTGGSGANVLTF
TRBV5-1	-	-	TRBJ1-1	TGCGCCAGCAGAAGTCAGGGAGGCACTGAAGCTTTCTTT	CASRSQGGTEAFF
TRBV6-5	-	-	TRBJ2-7	TGTGCCAGCAGTAAGCTAGACAGCTACGAGCAGTACTTC	CASSKLDSYEQYF
TRBV27	-	-	TRBJ2-4	TGTGCCAGCAGTTTATTGGGGGCGAACATTCAGTACTTC	CASSLLGANIQYF
TRBV7-3	-	TRBD1	TRBJ2-1	TGTGCCAGCAGCGCTGGGACAGGGGTACATGAGCAGTTCTTC	CASSAGTGVHEQFF
TRBV28	-	-	TRBJ2-3	TGTGCCAGCGCACCGAGCCACACAGATACGCAGTATTTT	CASAPSHTDTQYF
TRBV20-1	-	-	TRBJ2-7	TGCAGTGCTAGTCAAGGAGGTGAGCAGTACTTC	CSASQGGEQYF
TRBV7-6	-	TRBD2	TRBJ2-1	TGTGCCAGCAGCTACCTAGCGGGAGGGCCCAATGAGCAGTTCTTC	CASSYLAGGPNEQFF
TRBV28	-	-	TRBJ2-1	TGTGCCAGCAGTTTTCCTCGTGGGGGGATACGTGTTAATGAGCAGTTCTTC	CASSFPRGGIRVNEQFF
TRBV12-3/TRBV12-4	-	TRBD1	TRBJ1-1	TGTGCCAGCAGTTCGGACAGGGAGGCTGAAGCTTTCTTT	CASSSDREAEAFF
TRBV6-5	-	-	TRBJ2-7	TGTGCCAGCAGTTACTCGATACAGAAGCCCTACGAGCAGTACTTC	CASSYSIQKPYEQYF
TRBV4-2	-	-	TRBJ2-3	TGTGCCAGCAGCCAAGAAACGGGGGGCCCAGATACGCAGTATTTT	CASSQETGGPDTQYF
TRBV7-9	-	-	TRBJ1-5	TGTGCCAGCGCCCTAGAGGCGGATCAGCCCCAGCATTTT	CASALEADQPQHF
TRBV12-3/TRBV12-4	-	-	TRBJ2-7	TGTGCCAGCCAGGGCAGCTACGAGCAGTACTTC	CASQGSYEQYF
TRBV7-2	-	TRBD2	TRBJ2-2	TGTGCCAGCAGCTTATCACTAGCGGGCCTCACCGGGGAGCTGTTTTTT	CASSLSLAGLTGELFF
TRBV28	-	TRBD2	TRBJ2-2	TGTGCCAGCAGTTTATACGGTAGCGGGTCCAACACCGGGGAGCTGTTTTTT	CASSLYGSGSNTGELFF
TRBV5-1	few	TRBD1	TRBJ2-7	TGCGCCAGCAGCCCCTGGGACAGCCCCTACGAGCAGTACTTC	CASSPWDSPYEQYF
TRBV30	-	TRBD2	TRBJ2-2	TGTGCCTCCCCGGGACTAGGGACCGGGGAGCTGTTTTTT	CASPGLGTGELFF